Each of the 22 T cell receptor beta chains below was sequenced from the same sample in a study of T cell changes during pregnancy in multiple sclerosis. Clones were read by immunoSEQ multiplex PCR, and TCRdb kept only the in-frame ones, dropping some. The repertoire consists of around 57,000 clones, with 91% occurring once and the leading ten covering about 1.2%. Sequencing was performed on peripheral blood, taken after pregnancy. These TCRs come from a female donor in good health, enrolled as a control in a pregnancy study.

Written as DNA, the CDR3 is TGCGCCAGCAGCTTAAAACAGGGGGTAACCATTCAGTACTTC. This codes for CASSLKQGVTIQYF. V and J are TRBV5-1 and TRBJ2-4; TRBD1 matches 8 bases. The J segment lost 9 bases and the V segment lost 2 bases, leaving 7 bases of the junction unmatched. The germline CDR1 and CDR2 sequences are SGHRS and YFSETQ. The CDR3 sequence is 14 residues long. Supplemented by reference TRBV5-1 and TRBJ2-4, the full variable domain reads KAGVTQTPRYLIKTRGQQVTLSCSPISGHRSVSWYQQTPGQGLQFLFEYFSETQRNKGNFPGRFSGRQFSNSRSEMNVSTLELGDSALYLCASSLKQGVTIQYFGAGTRLSVL.

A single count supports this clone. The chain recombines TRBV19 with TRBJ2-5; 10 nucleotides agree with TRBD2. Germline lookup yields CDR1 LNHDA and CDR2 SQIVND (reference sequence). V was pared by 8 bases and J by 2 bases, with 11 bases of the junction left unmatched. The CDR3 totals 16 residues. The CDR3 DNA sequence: TGTGCCAGTGGACTTTCTAGCGGGGGAGTACAAGAGACCCAGTACTTC. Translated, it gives CASGLSSGGVQETQYF.

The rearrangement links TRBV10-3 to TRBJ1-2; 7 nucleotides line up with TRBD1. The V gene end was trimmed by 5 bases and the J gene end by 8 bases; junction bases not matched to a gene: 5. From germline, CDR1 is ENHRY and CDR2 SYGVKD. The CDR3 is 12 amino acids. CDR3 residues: CAISTGDGGYTF. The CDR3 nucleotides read TGTGCCATCAGTACAGGGGACGGAGGCTACACCTTC.

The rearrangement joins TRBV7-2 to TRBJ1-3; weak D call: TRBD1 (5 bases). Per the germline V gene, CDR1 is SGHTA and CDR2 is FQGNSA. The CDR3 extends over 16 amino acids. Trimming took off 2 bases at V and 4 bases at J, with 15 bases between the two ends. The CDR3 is CASSLNSGGRGNTIYF. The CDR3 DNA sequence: TGTGCCAGCAGCTTAAATTCCGGGGGTCGGGGAAACACCATATATTTT. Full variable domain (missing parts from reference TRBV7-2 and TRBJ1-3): GAGVSQSPSNKVTEKGKDVELRCDPISGHTALYWYRQSLGQGLEFLIYFQGNSAPDKSGLPSDRFSAERTGGSVSTLTIQRTQQEDSAVYLCASSLNSGGRGNTIYFGEGSWLTVV.

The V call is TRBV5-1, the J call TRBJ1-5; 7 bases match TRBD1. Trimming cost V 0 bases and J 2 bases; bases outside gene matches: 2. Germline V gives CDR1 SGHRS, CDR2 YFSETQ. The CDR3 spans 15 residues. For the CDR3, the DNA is TGCGCCAGCAGCTTGGACACAGGGGGCAATCAGCCCCAGCATTTT. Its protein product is CASSLDTGGNQPQHF.

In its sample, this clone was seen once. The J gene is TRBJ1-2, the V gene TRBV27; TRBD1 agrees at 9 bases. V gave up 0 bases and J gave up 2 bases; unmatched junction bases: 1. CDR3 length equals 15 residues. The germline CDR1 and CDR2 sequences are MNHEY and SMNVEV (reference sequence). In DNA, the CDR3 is TGTGCCAGCAGTTTATCCGGACAGGGGAACTATGGCTACACCTTC. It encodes CASSLSGQGNYGYTF.

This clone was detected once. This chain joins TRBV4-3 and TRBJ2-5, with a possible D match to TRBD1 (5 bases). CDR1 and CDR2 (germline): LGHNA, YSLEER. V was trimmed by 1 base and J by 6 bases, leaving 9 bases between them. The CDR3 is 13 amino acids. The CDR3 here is CASSQVKGKTQYF. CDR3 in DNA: TGCGCCAGCAGCCAAGTTAAGGGGAAGACCCAGTACTTC.

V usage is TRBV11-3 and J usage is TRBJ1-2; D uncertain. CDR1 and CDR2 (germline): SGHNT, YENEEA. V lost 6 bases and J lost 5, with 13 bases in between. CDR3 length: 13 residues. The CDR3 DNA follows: TGTGCCAGCAGGGGCGAAGGAGGGTATGGCTACACCTTC. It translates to CASRGEGGYGYTF.

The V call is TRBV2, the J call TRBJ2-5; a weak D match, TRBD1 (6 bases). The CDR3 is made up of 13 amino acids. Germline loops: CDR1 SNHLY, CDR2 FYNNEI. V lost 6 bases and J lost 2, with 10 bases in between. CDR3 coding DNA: TGTGCCAGCAGACAGGGTCCACAAGAGACCCAGTACTTC. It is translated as CASRQGPQETQYF. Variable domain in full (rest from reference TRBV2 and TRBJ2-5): EPEVTQTPSHQVTQMGQEVILRCVPISNHLYFYWYRQILGQKVEFLVSFYNNEISEKSEIFDDQFSVERPDGSNFTLKIRSTKLEDSAMYFCASRQGPQETQYFGPGTRLLVL.

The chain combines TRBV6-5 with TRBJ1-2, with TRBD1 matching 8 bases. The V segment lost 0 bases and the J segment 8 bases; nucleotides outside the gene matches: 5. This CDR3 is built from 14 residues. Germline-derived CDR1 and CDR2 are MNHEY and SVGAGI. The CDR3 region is CASSYSKQGEGYTF. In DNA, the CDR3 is TGTGCCAGCAGTTACTCGAAACAGGGGGAAGGCTACACCTTC.

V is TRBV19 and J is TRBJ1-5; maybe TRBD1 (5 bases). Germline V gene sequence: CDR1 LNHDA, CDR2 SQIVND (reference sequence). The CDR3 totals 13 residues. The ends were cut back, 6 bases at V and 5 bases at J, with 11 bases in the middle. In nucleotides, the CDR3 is TGTGCCAGTAGCCAGGGTTCGTATCAGCCCCAGCATTTT. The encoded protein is CASSQGSYQPQHF.

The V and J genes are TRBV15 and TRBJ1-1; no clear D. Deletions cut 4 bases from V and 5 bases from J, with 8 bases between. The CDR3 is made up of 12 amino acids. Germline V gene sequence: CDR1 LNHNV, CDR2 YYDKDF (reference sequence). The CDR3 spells CATSKGATEAFF. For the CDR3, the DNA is TGTGCCACCAGCAAAGGAGCGACTGAAGCTTTCTTT.

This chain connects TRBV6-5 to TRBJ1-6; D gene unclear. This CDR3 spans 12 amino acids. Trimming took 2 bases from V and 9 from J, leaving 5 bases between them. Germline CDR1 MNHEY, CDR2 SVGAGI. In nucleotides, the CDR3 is TGTGCCAGCAGTTACCTAGGTTCACCCCTCCACTTT. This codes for CASSYLGSPLHF.

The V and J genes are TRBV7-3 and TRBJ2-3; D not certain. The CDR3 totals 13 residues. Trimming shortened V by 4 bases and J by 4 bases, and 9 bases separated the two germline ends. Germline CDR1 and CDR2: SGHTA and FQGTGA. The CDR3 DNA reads TGTGCCAGCAGCTATCACCGGGCAGATACGCAGTATTTT. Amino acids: CASSYHRADTQYF.

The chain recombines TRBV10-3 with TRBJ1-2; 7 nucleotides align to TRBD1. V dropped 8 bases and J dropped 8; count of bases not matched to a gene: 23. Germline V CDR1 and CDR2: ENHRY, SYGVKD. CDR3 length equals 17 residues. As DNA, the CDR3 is TGTGCCATCGGCAGACAGGGCTCCGCGCTTGTCAATAAGGGCTACACCTTC. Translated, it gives CAIGRQGSALVNKGYTF.

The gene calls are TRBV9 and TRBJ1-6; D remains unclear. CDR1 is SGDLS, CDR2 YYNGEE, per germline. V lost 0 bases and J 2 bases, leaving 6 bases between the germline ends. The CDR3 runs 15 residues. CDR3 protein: CASSVGGAYNSPLHF. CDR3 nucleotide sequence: TGTGCCAGCAGCGTAGGAGGCGCCTATAATTCACCCCTCCACTTT.

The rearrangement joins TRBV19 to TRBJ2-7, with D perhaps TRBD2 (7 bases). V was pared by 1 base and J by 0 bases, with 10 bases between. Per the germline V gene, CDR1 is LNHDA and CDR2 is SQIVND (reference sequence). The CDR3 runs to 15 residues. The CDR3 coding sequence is TGTGCCAGTAGTATAGTGGCGGGGGCCTCCTACGAGCAGTACTTC. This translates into CASSIVAGASYEQYF.

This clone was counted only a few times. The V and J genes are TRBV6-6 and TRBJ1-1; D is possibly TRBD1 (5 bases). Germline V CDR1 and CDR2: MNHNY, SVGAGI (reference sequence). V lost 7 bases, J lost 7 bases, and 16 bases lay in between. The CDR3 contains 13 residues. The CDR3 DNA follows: TGTGCCAGCACCCCCCCGGGGGGAAATGAAGCTTTCTTT. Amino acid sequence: CASTPPGGNEAFF.

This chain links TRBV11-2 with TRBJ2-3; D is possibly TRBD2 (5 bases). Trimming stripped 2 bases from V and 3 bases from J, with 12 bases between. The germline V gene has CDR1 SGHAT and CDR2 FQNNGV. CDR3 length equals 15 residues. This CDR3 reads CASSLSRVGTDTQYF. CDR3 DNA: TGTGCCAGCAGCTTATCGAGGGTCGGTACAGATACGCAGTATTTT.

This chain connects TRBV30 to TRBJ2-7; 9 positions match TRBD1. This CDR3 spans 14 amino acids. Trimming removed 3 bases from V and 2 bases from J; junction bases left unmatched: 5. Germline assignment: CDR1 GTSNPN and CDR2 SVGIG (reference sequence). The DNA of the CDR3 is TGTGCCTGGAGGGGACAGGGAGTCCCCTACGAGCAGTACTTC. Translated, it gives CAWRGQGVPYEQYF.

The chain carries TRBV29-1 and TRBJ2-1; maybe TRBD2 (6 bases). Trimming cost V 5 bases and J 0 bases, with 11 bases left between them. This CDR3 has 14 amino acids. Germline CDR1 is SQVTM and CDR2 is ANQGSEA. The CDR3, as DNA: TGCAGCGTTCCGGAGGGGAGCTCCTACAATGAGCAGTTCTTC. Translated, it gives CSVPEGSSYNEQFF.

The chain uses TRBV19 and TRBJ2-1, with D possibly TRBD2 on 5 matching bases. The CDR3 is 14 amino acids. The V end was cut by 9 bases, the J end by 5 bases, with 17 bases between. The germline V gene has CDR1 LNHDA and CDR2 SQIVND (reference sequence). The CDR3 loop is CASGLRLEHNEQFF. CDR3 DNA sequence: TGTGCCAGCGGACTTAGGCTAGAACACAATGAGCAGTTCTTC.